The present T cell receptor (beta chain) was sequenced within a study of identical twins. Overall study results and limits: Invariant MAIT and iNKT cells could partly confound zero-insertion analyses. These conclusions were based on statistical analysis (cross-sectional, not following the same donors).

V was pared by 2 bases and J by 6 bases, with 4 bases between. The CDR3 spans 11 residues. CDR1 is MGHRA, CDR2 YSYEKL, per germline. Unique molecular identifiers were present on cDNA, and template switching added a universal primer site. Each CDR3 protein gets one entry after TCRdb re-called the 5' RACE reads with MiXCR. The top ten hold about 0.27% of the sample, which has some 1,600,000 distinct CDR3 sequences, around 33% seen once. Remarks on this clonotype: The antigen is not known.

The clonotype comes from a newborn girl in good health. This chain joins TRBV4-1 and TRBJ1-1; no reliable D call. The sequencing sample was made of cord blood. The CDR3 nucleotides are TGCGCCAGCAGCCAATTCTCTGAAGCTTTCTTT. Residues: CASSQFSEAFF.